What follows are 29 T cell receptor beta chains derived from one specimen sequenced in a study of CD8 T cells in ankylosing spondylitis. Study-wide results and caveats: Several highly homologous variants made up a TCR beta motif, and this motif appeared characteristic of ankylosing spondylitis blood.

Their antigens remain unidentified. From the 5' RACE reads, TCRdb called clonotypes with MiXCR, one entry per CDR3 protein. In the table there are roughly 440,000 distinct CDR3 sequences, 17% of which are singletons. Input material: blood, either unsorted or a sorted T cell fraction (not recorded which). These receptors were collected from a male donor with ankylosing spondylitis.

There are a few counts of this clonotype. The rearrangement joins TRBV6-4 to TRBJ1-5; 7 positions match TRBD1. The CDR3 length is 15 residues. The germline V gene encodes CDR1 MRHNA and CDR2 SNTAGT. The junction had 8 bases not matched to a gene; V was cut back by 2 bases and J by 7 bases. The CDR3 DNA follows: TGTGCCAGCAGTGACACCGACAGGGATGAACAGCCCCAGCATTTT. Protein sequence: CASSDTDRDEQPQHF.

This clonotype appeared a few times. This chain connects TRBV15 to TRBJ1-4, with 7 bases matching TRBD1. This CDR3 has 13 residues. Per germline, CDR1 LNHNV and CDR2 YYDKDF (reference sequence). J lost 5 bases, V lost 8 bases, and 5 bases had no gene match. The CDR3 DNA follows: TGTGCCACCCAGGGACAGCCGAATGAAAAACTGTTTTTT. It translates to CATQGQPNEKLFF.

This chain joins TRBV5-5 and TRBJ1-2; 9 bases agree with TRBD1. This CDR3 comprises 15 residues. Germline trimming cut 4 bases from V and 4 bases from J; bases unmatched to any gene: 8. Germline V gene sequence: CDR1 SGHKS, CDR2 YYEKEE (reference sequence). CDR3 sequence: CASSRIGQGSYGYTF. The CDR3 DNA sequence: TGTGCCAGCAGCCGGATCGGACAGGGGAGCTATGGCTACACCTTC.

The V and J genes are TRBV2 and TRBJ2-1; possible D gene TRBD1, 6 bases. The CDR3 runs to 12 residues. The germline CDR1 and CDR2 sequences are SNHLY and FYNNEI. V was shortened by 4 bases and J by 8 bases, with 9 bases between the two germline ends. The CDR3 loop reads CASSVSGDEQFF. The CDR3 nucleotides are TGTGCCAGCAGTGTTTCAGGGGATGAGCAGTTCTTC.

The chain combines TRBV6-1 with TRBJ1-4, with D unresolved. This CDR3 spans 16 amino acids. Trimming took off 4 bases at V and 3 bases at J, with 15 bases between the two ends. Germline lookup yields CDR1 MNHNS and CDR2 SASEGT. This CDR3 reads CASSGSVIAANEKLFF. Here the CDR3 DNA reads TGTGCCAGCAGTGGGTCAGTCATCGCGGCTAATGAAAAACTGTTTTTT.

The chain employs TRBV13 and TRBJ2-5, with 8 bases lining up with TRBD2. The CDR3 runs 17 residues. With V trimmed by 5 bases and J by 0 bases, 11 bases remained unmatched. Germline CDR1 and CDR2: PRHDT and FYEKMQ (reference sequence). The chain's CDR3 is CASSPGAGGANQETQYF. In nucleotides, the CDR3 is TGTGCCAGCAGCCCTGGGGCGGGGGGCGCCAACCAAGAGACCCAGTACTTC.

This clonotype was detected a few times. V usage is TRBV14 and J usage is TRBJ2-1; no clear D gene. V was cut by 3 bases and J by 9 bases, with 6 bases left in between. CDR1 is SGHDN and CDR2 is FVKESK in the germline V gene. The CDR3 is 11 amino acids. In DNA, the CDR3 is TGTGCCAGCAGCCAGTGGGCTGAGCAGTTCTTC. Its protein is CASSQWAEQFF.

This clonotype was counted ten times or more. The chain uses TRBV10-3 and TRBJ2-7; D is unresolved. Trimming removed 3 bases at V and 3 bases at J, with 12 bases between. Germline V gives CDR1 ENHRY, CDR2 SYGVKD. The CDR3 runs 14 residues. Written as DNA, the CDR3 is TGTGCCATCAGTGAAAGGCAGGAGAACTACGAGCAGTACTTC. Its translation is CAISERQENYEQYF.

This clonotype was observed a few times. The V and J genes are TRBV2 and TRBJ2-2, with 13 positions matching TRBD2. CDR3 length: 16 amino acids. CDR1 and CDR2 (germline): SNHLY, FYNNEI. Unmatched junction bases numbered 4, after V lost 7 bases and J lost 2 bases. CDR3 region: CASKGGLAGNTGELFF. The CDR3 DNA sequence: TGTGCCAGCAAAGGGGGACTAGCGGGAAACACCGGGGAGCTGTTTTTT.

The V gene is TRBV7-2, the J gene TRBJ2-5; D may be TRBD1 (5 bases). CDR1 is SGHTA, CDR2 FQGNSA, per germline. The CDR3 loop spans 13 amino acids. V was pared by 6 bases and J by 1 base, with 9 bases between. The chain's CDR3 is CASRQGFQETQYF. CDR3 DNA sequence: TGTGCCAGCAGGCAGGGATTCCAAGAGACCCAGTACTTC.

J is TRBJ2-1 and V is TRBV7-2; D may be TRBD1 (5 bases). The CDR3 is 15 amino acids. Trimming took off 5 bases at V and 2 bases at J, with 13 bases between the two ends. Germline CDR1 and CDR2: SGHTA and FQGNSA. The DNA of the CDR3 is TGTGCCAGCAGCCAGGGCCTCATAACCTACAATGAGCAGTTCTTC. This gives the protein CASSQGLITYNEQFF.

The chain joins TRBV7-6 to TRBJ2-3; D is uncertain. V lost 1 base and J 4 bases, leaving 12 bases between the germline ends. Germline-derived CDR1 and CDR2 are SGHVS and FNYEAQ. The CDR3 covers 15 residues. CDR3 amino acids: CASSLGRRPADTQYF. The CDR3 region has the DNA TGTGCCAGCAGCTTAGGGCGGCGACCCGCAGATACGCAGTATTTT.

The chain has TRBV7-2 and TRBJ2-7; D ambiguous. The CDR3 is 13 residues long. V was trimmed by 6 bases and J by 2 bases, leaving 11 bases between them. CDR1 is SGHTA, CDR2 FQGNSA, per germline. The chain's CDR3 is CASRPYLTYEQYF. For the CDR3, the DNA is TGTGCCAGCAGGCCCTATTTAACCTACGAGCAGTACTTC.

This clonotype appeared many times. V and J are TRBV12-3 or TRBV12-4 and TRBJ2-5; TRBD1 agrees at 8 bases. Trimming cost V 2 bases and J 3 bases; bases outside gene matches: 5. The CDR3 loop spans 15 amino acids. In DNA, the CDR3 is TGTGCCAGCAGTTTACGGAGACAGGGGAAAGAGACCCAGTACTTC. Its translation is CASSLRRQGKETQYF.

This sequence joins TRBV13 and TRBJ1-4; D unresolved. V was trimmed by 6 bases and J by 4 bases, leaving 12 bases between them. Germline V gene sequence: CDR1 PRHDT, CDR2 FYEKMQ (reference sequence). The CDR3 is 14 amino acids. The CDR3 here is CASRSRTINEKLFF. As DNA, the CDR3 is TGTGCCAGCAGGAGCAGGACGATTAATGAAAAACTGTTTTTT.

J is TRBJ1-6 and V is TRBV18; 8 positions match TRBD1. This CDR3 has 14 residues. J was trimmed by 7 bases and V by 5 bases; bases with no gene match: 4. Germline CDR1 KGHSH, CDR2 LQKENI. As DNA, the CDR3 is TGTGCCAGCTCAAAGGACAGGGTCAATTCACCCCTCCACTTT. Its protein product is CASSKDRVNSPLHF.

This clonotype turned up a few times. The genes are TRBV20-1 and TRBJ1-2, with D possibly matching TRBD1 (5 bases). The CDR3 is made up of 16 amino acids. CDR1 DFQATT and CDR2 SNEGSKA come from the germline V gene (reference sequence). V was pared by 0 bases and J by 3 bases, with 17 bases between. Written as DNA, the CDR3 is TGCAGTGCTAGAGATCTCGTGGAGGGGTTCTACTATGGCTACACCTTC. The encoded protein is CSARDLVEGFYYGYTF.

The V gene is TRBV27, the J gene TRBJ2-3; 8 bases agree with TRBD2. Trimming cost V 4 bases and J 8 bases; bases outside gene matches: 11. Germline values: CDR1 MNHEY, CDR2 SMNVEV (reference sequence). This CDR3 region has 15 residues. The CDR3 DNA follows: TGTGCCAGCAGTTCAGCGGGAGCCAAGCCGGGTACGCAGTATTTT. Its protein is CASSSAGAKPGTQYF.

This clonotype was recorded a few times. The chain links TRBV6-1 to TRBJ2-2, with 10 positions matching TRBD1. The CDR3 length is 16 residues. Looked up from germline, CDR1 is MNHNS and CDR2 is SASEGT. V lost 5 bases and J lost 1; bases outside the gene matches: 4. The CDR3 here is CASSPRTGGNTGELFF. Written as DNA, the CDR3 is TGTGCCAGCAGTCCGCGGACAGGGGGGAACACCGGGGAGCTGTTTTTT.

The rearrangement joins TRBV27 to TRBJ2-5; D gene uncertain. The germline V gene has CDR1 MNHEY and CDR2 SMNVEV (reference sequence). The CDR3 covers 13 residues. Trimming took off 6 bases at V and 4 bases at J, with 12 bases between the two ends. The CDR3 here is CASSSHGSETQYF. In DNA, the CDR3 is TGTGCCAGCAGCAGTCATGGGTCAGAGACCCAGTACTTC.

This clonotype appeared once. The genes are TRBV12-3 or TRBV12-4 and TRBJ1-5, with 9 bases lining up with TRBD1. The CDR3 is 16 amino acids. The V and J ends lost 5 bases and 2 bases, in that order; junction bases with no gene match: 7. The CDR3 DNA reads TGTGCCAGCAGTCGACAGGGGGGAGGAGGCAATCAGCCCCAGCATTTT. Protein sequence: CASSRQGGGGNQPQHF.

This chain joins TRBV20-1 and TRBJ1-5, with D maybe TRBD1 (6 bases). Germline V gene sequence: CDR1 DFQATT, CDR2 SNEGSKA (reference sequence). The CDR3 runs 15 residues. V was pared by 5 bases and J by 1 base, with 15 bases between. The CDR3: CSAGNRDSSNQPQHF. In nucleotides, the CDR3 is TGCAGTGCTGGGAACAGGGACTCCAGCAATCAGCCCCAGCATTTT.

This clonotype was seen more than once but under ten times. The CDR3 protein is CASSLQRADTQYF. The DNA of the CDR3 is TGCGCCAGCAGCCTACAAAGGGCAGATACGCAGTATTTT. The chain employs TRBV4-1 and TRBJ2-3, with D unresolved. The CDR3 sequence is 13 residues long. V dropped 4 bases and J dropped 4 bases, with 9 bases sitting between them. CDR1 is MGHRA, CDR2 YSYEKL, per germline.

This clonotype was found a few times. The gene calls are TRBV20-1 and TRBJ1-1; no clear D. This CDR3 is built from 14 residues. V was trimmed by 0 bases and J by 3 bases, leaving 11 bases between them. Germline V CDR1 and CDR2: DFQATT, SNEGSKA (reference sequence). DNA for the CDR3: TGCAGTGCTAGAGATCGGGTAGTCTACACTGAAGCTTTCTTT. Translated, it gives CSARDRVVYTEAFF.

This chain joins TRBV29-1 and TRBJ1-5; D remains unclear. The CDR3 consists of 16 residues. The ends were cut back, 6 bases at V and 3 bases at J, with 21 bases in the middle. Germline V gene lookup returns CDR1 SQVTM and CDR2 ANQGSEA. The CDR3 bases are TGCAGCGTCTTCCCCCCGGGTCCGGGGTCCAATCAGCCCCAGCATTTT. This translates into CSVFPPGPGSNQPQHF.

This chain links TRBV5-6 with TRBJ2-1; the D call may be TRBD1 or TRBD2 (5 bases each). In germline, CDR1 is SGHDT, CDR2 YYEEEE. The V and J ends lost 2 bases and 10 bases respectively, with 10 bases between them. There are 12 residues in the CDR3. The CDR3 loop reads CASSLTGTEQFF. The DNA for the CDR3 is TGTGCCAGCAGCTTAACCGGGACCGAGCAGTTCTTC.

This clonotype was counted ten times or more. V and J are TRBV12-3 or TRBV12-4 and TRBJ2-7; perhaps TRBD1 as D (5 bases). The CDR3 runs 13 residues. V was pared by 3 bases and J by 3 bases, with 9 bases between. The CDR3 loop is CASSLGPYYEQYF. CDR3 in DNA: TGTGCCAGCAGTTTGGGGCCCTACTACGAGCAGTACTTC.

V is TRBV7-2 and J is TRBJ2-2, with 8 nucleotides matching TRBD2. Unmatched junction bases numbered 7, after V lost 5 bases and J lost 8 bases. Germline CDR1 is SGHTA and CDR2 is FQGNSA. The CDR3 is 14 amino acids. The CDR3 region is CASSRTSWGGELFF. In DNA, the CDR3 is TGTGCCAGCAGCCGGACTAGCTGGGGGGGGGAGCTGTTTTTT.

This clonotype was found many times. The rearrangement uses TRBV10-3 and TRBJ1-1; TRBD1 aligns across 7 bases. The J segment lost 5 bases and the V segment lost 10 bases, leaving 16 bases of the junction unmatched. Germline-derived CDR1 and CDR2 are ENHRY and SYGVKD. The CDR3 runs 15 residues. The CDR3, as DNA: TGTGCCACCCTCCGGGACAGCGGTTTGGGAACTGAAGCTTTCTTT. It encodes CATLRDSGLGTEAFF.